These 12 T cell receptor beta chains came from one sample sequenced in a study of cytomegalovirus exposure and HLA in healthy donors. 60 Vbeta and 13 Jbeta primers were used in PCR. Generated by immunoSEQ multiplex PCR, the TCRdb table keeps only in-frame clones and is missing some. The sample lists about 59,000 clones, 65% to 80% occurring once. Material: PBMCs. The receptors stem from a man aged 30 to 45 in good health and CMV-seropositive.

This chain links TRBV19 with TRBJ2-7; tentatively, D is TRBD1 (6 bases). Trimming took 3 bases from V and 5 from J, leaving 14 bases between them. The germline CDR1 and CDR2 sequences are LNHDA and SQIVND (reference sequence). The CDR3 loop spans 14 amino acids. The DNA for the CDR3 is TGTGCCAGTAGTATTGGTCAGGGGCACAACGAGCAGTACTTC. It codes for CASSIGQGHNEQYF.

For the CDR3, the DNA is TGTGCCTGGACCAGGGACTCCTACGAGCAGTACTTC. Encoded protein: CAWTRDSYEQYF. The V gene is TRBV30, the J gene TRBJ2-7; a weak D match, TRBD1 (5 bases). The length of the CDR3 is 12 residues. The germline V gene encodes CDR1 GTSNPN and CDR2 SVGIG (reference sequence). Trimming shortened V by 4 bases and J by 0 bases, and 7 bases separated the two germline ends. Together with reference TRBV30 and TRBJ2-7, the CDR3 gives the full variable domain: SQTIHQWPATLVQPVGSPLSLECTVEGTSNPNLYWYRQAAGRGLQLLFYSVGIGQISSEVPQNLSASRPQDRQFILSSKKLLLSDSGFYLCAWTRDSYEQYFGPGTRLTVT.

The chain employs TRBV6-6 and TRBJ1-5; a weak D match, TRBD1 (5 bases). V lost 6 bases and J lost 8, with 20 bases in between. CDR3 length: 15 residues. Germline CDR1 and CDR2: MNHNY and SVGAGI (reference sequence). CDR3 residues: CASRTTGTPPEPQHF. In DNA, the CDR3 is TGTGCCAGCAGGACTACCGGGACTCCCCCCGAGCCCCAGCATTTT.

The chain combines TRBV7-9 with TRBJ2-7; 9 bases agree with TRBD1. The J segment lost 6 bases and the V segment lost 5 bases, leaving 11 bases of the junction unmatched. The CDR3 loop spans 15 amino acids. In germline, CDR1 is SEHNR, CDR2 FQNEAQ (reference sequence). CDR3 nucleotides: TGTGCCAGCAGCCGACACCGGGACAGGGAGGCCGAGCAGTACTTC. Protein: CASSRHRDREAEQYF.

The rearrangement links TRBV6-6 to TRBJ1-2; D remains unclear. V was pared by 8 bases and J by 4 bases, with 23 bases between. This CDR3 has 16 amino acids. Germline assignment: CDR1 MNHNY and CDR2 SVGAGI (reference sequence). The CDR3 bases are TGTGCCAGCGGGGAGAGGAGGGCAGGCACTCCCTATGGCTACACCTTC. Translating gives CASGERRAGTPYGYTF.

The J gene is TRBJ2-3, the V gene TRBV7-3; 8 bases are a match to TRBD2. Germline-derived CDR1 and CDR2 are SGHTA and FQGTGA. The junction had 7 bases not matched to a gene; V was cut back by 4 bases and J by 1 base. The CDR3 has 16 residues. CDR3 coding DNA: TGTGCCAGCAGCTATATCAGCGGGGGTCGCACAGATACGCAGTATTTT. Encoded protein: CASSYISGGRTDTQYF.

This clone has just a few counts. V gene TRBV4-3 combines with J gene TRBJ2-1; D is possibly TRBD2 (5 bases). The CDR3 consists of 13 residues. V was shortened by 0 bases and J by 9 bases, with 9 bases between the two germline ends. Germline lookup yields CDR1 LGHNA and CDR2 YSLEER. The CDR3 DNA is TGCGCCAGCAGCCAAGATTACAGCGGTGAGCAGTTCTTC. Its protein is CASSQDYSGEQFF.

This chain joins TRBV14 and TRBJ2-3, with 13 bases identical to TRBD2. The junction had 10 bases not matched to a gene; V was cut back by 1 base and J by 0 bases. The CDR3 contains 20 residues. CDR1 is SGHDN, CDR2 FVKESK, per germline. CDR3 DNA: TGTGCCAGCAGCCAAGGGAGAACTAGCGGGGGGGCCTTTAGCACAGATACGCAGTATTTT. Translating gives CASSQGRTSGGAFSTDTQYF.

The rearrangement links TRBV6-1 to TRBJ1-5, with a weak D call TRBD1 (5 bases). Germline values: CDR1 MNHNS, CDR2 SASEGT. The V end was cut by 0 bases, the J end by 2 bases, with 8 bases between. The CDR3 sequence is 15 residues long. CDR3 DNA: TGTGCCAGCAGTGAAGCCGGGGGTGGCAATCAGCCCCAGCATTTT. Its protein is CASSEAGGGNQPQHF.

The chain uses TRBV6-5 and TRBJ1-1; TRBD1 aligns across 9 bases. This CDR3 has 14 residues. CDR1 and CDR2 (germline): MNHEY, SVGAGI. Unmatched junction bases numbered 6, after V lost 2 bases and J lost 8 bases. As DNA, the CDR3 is TGTGCCAGCAGTTACCCCGGGACAGGGATGGAAGCTTTCTTT. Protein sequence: CASSYPGTGMEAFF.

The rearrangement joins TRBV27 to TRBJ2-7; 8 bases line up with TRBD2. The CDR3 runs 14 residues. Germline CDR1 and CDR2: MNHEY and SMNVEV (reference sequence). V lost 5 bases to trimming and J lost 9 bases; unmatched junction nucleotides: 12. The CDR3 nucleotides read TGTGCCAGCAGTCCCCTCCCGGGAGGGCGCAGGCAGTACTTC. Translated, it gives CASSPLPGGRRQYF.

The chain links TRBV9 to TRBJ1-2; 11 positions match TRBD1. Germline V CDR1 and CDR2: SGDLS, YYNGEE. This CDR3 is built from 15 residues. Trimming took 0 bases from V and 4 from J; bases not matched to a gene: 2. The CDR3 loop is CASSVGTGGVYGYTF. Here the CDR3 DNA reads TGTGCCAGCAGCGTAGGGACAGGGGGCGTCTATGGCTACACCTTC.